This T cell receptor (beta chain) is from a study of HIV-infected patients and healthy controls (dated by TCRdb to the mid-2010s). For the wider study: CD4 counts rose modestly but significantly in most of the 16 patients after three months of therapy, yet stayed below normal ranges. The CD4:CD8 ratio rose slightly, whereas CD8 counts showed no consistent shift during early therapy. After a further year of therapy, viral load was undetectable in all patients, having already become undetectable in about 75% of the 16 patients by the second bleed. Patients lacked overall T-cell lymphocytopenia, and total CDR3 counts per chain did not differ significantly from controls. The study tested whether deep TCR repertoire sequencing of HIV patients' small blood samples could capture immune perturbation and reconstitution.

Reverse transcription of approximately 530 ng RNA was performed with SuperScript III using primers directed against the alpha and beta constant regions. Separate libraries for the alpha and beta chains were generated through chain-specific third strand synthesis that incorporated multiplexing indices. The protocol used a single primer pair to amplify all rearrangements within a chain, which avoided primer bias, and attached molecular barcodes to each cDNA molecule. T4 RNA Ligase 1 joined purified cDNA to a 5' RACE adapter that carried a random hexamer and the SP2 sequencing primer site. The authors primed second strand synthesis from the SP2 site with Phusion polymerase and used slow temperature ramps to favor optimal annealing. The 12-nucleotide barcode on each molecule comprised two random hexamer sequences, both introduced before amplification and concatenated. P5 and P7 adapter elements plus a second index were added in a short first PCR, which was followed by a roughly 24-cycle amplification PCR with P5s and P7 primers. In total the libraries went through around 26 PCR cycles, after which the libraries were quantified on a Qubit, sized on a Bioanalyzer, and diluted to around 4 nM. Sequencing of the normalized libraries was done on an Illumina MiSeq using 2 x 250 paired-end kits. Into around 9.5 ul Tris-Cl, the reverse transcription reactions were eluted following cleanup on MinElute columns. A 1:1 ratio of AMPure XP beads was used to clean the adapter ligations after they had run for around 25 hours at 16 degrees C. Per the original workflow: A modified Decombinator processed the demultiplexed FASTQ files and output V, J, insert and barcode information. Any sequence that shared a barcode yet differed from the dominant sequence was discarded as an error, and the number of original cDNA molecules was estimated by counting barcodes clustered at Levenshtein distance 3. For downstream analyses, the R packages ineq, vegan, igraph and RCytoscape were used, along with IMGT nomenclature and CDR3 definitions. To avoid skew from clonal expansion, each TCR was counted once, and V gene usage was computed over distinct sequences. Similarity networks connected unique CDR3 amino acid sequences within a donor whenever two sequences differed by a single Levenshtein edit. The authors compiled published HIV-specific CDR3s (more than 90 alpha, several hundred beta) and CMV-specific CDR3s (roughly 12 alpha, a few hundred beta) and searched for them in the repertoires. Random subsampling to size-matched repertoires demonstrated that the decreased diversity in patients did not result from their lower sequence numbers. The public reads were run again by TCRdb, first through fastp at Q25 and then through MiXCR, and only productive beta chains were kept. Rows with a matching CDR3 protein are joined into one entry that keeps the most common DNA and genes. The V and J calls reflect TCRdb's pipeline rather than the authors' work. The sample yields 19,000 or so distinct CDR3 sequences; 8.5% to 9% were counted once. 21% of the sample is in the top ten clones.

This clonotype was detected many times. The antigen it binds to is not known. No per-base quality is available; no much larger clone lies one base away. After antiretroviral therapy began, follow-up blood was collected from HIV-infected patients roughly three months, about 14 weeks, later. Whole blood was used without fractionating the cells, so the repertoire represented all peripheral T cells without sorting. A 2.5 ml sample of peripheral blood was drawn into Tempus tubes for RNA extraction. Enrollment excluded patients who had febrile or AIDS-related illness, tumors, hepatitis B or C coinfection, immunomodulatory therapy, recent vaccination or treatment interruptions. Residual genomic DNA was removed with the TURBO-DNase kit and globin mRNA was depleted with GLOBINclear. Broader findings and caveats from the paper: Most CMV-associated CDR3s became more frequent during therapy, although their change was not significant, whereas HIV-associated CDR3s showed a significant decrease in frequency. Mean usage differed significantly between HIV-infected patients and controls for eight alpha and eight beta V genes. Compared with untreated HIV+ repertoires, healthy control repertoires had roughly threefold more distinct CDR3s and a higher Shannon diversity. The use of whole blood limited sequencing depth and precluded separation of the dynamics of distinct T-cell subpopulations. The study cohorts differed slightly in age and sex profile, but those differences did not account for the observed differences in diversity. A major limit on how widely the findings apply, in the view of the authors, was that only sixteen HIV-infected individuals were processed. Size-matched repertoire data did not replicate the apparent post-therapy recovery of the Gini index in HIV-infected patients. Unequal numbers of distinct sequences between patients and controls complicated comparisons, and size-matching overweighted rare events from HIV-infected data. Alpha-beta chain pairing was not determined in the samples. Treated samples reflected only two to four months of therapy, arguably too short to observe immune reconstitution given low adult thymic output. HIV-infected repertoires showed significantly elevated mean Gini indices relative to controls, which possibly reflects oligoclonality. In the study, no determination of donor HLA types was made. By Jaccard index and by the count of highly shared sequences, healthy controls shared more CDR3s between individuals than HIV+ patients did. MAIT cell alpha-chain CDR3s were found at high frequency in healthy controls but were severely depleted in HIV+ repertoires.

The receptor comes from an adult with HIV infection. Source: blood, taken during antiretroviral therapy.

CDR3 sequence: CASSSTGNSGANVLTF. The DNA reads TGCGCCAGCAGCTCGACAGGGAACTCTGGGGCCAACGTCCTGACTTTC. This receptor chain uses TRBV5-1 and TRBJ2-6, with 7 bases matching TRBD1. Ends trimmed: V by 3 bases, J by 0 bases; bases unmatched to a gene: 3. From the cysteine through the phenylalanine, the CDR3 covers 16 amino acids. Only CDR3 DNA is held: 48 bases, read in frame from base 1. The germline V gene provides CDR1 SGHRS and CDR2 YFSETQ. With all but the CDR3 taken from the reference TRBV5-1 and TRBJ2-6 genes, the full variable domain is: KAGVTQTPRYLIKTRGQQVTLSCSPISGHRSVSWYQQTPGQGLQFLFEYFSETQRNKGNFPGRFSGRQFSNSRSEMNVSTLELGDSALYLCASSSTGNSGANVLTFGAGSRLTVL.